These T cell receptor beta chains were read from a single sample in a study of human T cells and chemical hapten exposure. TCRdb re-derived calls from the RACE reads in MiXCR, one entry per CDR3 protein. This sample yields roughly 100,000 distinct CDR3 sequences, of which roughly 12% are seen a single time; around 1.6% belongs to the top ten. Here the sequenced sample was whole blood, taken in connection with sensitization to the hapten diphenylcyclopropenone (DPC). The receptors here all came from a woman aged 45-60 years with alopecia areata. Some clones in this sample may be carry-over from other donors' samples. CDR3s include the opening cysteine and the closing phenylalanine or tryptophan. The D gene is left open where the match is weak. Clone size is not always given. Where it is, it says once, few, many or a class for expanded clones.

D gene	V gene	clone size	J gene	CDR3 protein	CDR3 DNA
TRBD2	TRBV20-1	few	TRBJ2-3	CSALSGKAQYF	TGCAGTGCCCTAAGCGGGAAGGCGCAGTATTTT
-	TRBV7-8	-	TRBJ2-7	CATQLGFSSYEQYF	TGTGCCACCCAGCTGGGGTTTAGCTCCTACGAGCAGTACTTC
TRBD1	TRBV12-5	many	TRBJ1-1	CASGTGVRHTEAFF	TGTGCTAGTGGGACAGGGGTAAGGCACACTGAAGCTTTCTTT
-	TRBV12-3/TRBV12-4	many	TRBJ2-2	CASKVSRAGGELFF	TGTGCCAGCAAGGTCTCCAGGGCTGGCGGGGAGCTGTTTTTT
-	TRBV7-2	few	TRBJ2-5	CASSLAPLPAEETQYF	TGTGCCAGCAGCTTAGCGCCCCTGCCTGCTGAAGAGACCCAGTACTTC
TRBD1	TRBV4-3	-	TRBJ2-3	CASSQDRGQGPDTQYF	TGCGCCAGCAGCCAGGACCGGGGACAGGGCCCTGATACGCAGTATTTT
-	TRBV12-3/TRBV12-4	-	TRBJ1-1	CASSLREYTEAFF	TGTGCCAGCAGTCTCAGGGAGTACACTGAAGCTTTCTTT
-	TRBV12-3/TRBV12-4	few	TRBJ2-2	CASTRGGRNTGELFF	TGTGCCAGCACCCGGGGCGGGCGGAACACCGGGGAGCTGTTTTTT
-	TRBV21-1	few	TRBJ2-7	CASRSPGTGPSYEQYF	TGTGCCAGCAGAAGCCCCGGGACAGGGCCCTCCTACGAGCAGTACTTC
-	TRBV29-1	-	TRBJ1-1	CSVEAENTEAFF	TGCAGCGTTGAGGCAGAGAACACTGAAGCTTTCTTT
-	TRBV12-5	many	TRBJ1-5	CASGGEGQPQHF	TGTGCTAGTGGGGGAGAGGGTCAGCCCCAGCATTTT
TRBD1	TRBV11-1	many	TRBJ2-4	CASSPDRGGNIQYF	TGTGCCAGCAGCCCTGACAGGGGGGGGAACATTCAGTACTTC